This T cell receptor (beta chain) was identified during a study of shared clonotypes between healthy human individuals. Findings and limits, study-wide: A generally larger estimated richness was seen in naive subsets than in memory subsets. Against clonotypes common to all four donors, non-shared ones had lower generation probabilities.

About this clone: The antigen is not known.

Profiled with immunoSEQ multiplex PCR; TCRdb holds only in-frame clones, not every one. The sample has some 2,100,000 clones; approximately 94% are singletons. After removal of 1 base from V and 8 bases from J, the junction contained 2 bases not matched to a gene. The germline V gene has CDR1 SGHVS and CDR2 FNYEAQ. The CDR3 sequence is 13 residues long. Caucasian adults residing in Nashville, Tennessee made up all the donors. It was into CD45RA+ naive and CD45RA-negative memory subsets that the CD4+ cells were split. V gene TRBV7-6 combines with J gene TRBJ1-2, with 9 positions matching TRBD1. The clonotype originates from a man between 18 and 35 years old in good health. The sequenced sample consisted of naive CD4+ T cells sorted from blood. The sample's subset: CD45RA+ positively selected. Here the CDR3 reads CASSLGDREGYTF. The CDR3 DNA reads TGTGCCAGCAGCTTAGGGGACAGGGAAGGCTACACCTTC.